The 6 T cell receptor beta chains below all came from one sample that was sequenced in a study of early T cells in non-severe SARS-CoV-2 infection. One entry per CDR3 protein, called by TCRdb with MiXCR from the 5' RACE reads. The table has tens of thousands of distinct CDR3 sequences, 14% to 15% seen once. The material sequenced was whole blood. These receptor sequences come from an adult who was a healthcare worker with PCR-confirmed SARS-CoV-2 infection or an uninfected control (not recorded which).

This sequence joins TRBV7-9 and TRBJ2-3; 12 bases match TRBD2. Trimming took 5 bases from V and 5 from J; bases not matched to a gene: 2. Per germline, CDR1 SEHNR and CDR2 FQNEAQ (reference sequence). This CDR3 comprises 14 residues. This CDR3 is CASSRTSGVDTQYF. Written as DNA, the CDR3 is TGTGCCAGCAGCCGGACTAGCGGGGTAGATACGCAGTATTTT.

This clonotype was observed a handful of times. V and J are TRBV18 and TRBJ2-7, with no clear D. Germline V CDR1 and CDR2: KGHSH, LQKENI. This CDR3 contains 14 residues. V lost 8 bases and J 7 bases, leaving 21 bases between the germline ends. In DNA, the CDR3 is TGTGCCAGCAGAATGGATGGGCAGCCTGATGAGCAGTACGTC. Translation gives CASRMDGQPDEQYV.

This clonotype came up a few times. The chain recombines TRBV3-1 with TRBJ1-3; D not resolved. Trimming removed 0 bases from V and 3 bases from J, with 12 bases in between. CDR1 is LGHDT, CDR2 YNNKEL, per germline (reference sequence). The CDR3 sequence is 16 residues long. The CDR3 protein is CASSQDLPGYGNTIYF. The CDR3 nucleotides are TGTGCCAGCAGCCAAGATTTGCCGGGTTATGGAAACACCATATATTTT. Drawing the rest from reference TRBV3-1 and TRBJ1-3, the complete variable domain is DTAVSQTPKYLVTQMGNDKSIKCEQNLGHDTMYWYKQDSKKFLKIMFSYNNKELIINETVPNRFSPKSPDKAHLNLHINSLELGDSAVYFCASSQDLPGYGNTIYFGEGSWLTVV.

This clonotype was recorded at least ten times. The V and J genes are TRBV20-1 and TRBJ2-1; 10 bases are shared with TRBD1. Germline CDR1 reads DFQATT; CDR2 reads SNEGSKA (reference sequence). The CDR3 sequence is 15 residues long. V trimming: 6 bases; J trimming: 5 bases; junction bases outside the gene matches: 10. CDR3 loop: CSAQNRDRGHNEQFF. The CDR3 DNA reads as TGCAGTGCGCAAAACCGGGACAGGGGCCACAATGAGCAGTTCTTC.

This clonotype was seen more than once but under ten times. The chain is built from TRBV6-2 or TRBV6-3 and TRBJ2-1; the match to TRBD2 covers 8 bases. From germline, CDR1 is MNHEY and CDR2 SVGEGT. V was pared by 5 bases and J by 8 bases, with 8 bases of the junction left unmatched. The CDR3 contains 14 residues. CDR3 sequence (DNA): TGTGCCAGCAGTAGGTCCGGGGGGGGCCATGAGCAGTTCTTC. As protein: CASSRSGGGHEQFF.

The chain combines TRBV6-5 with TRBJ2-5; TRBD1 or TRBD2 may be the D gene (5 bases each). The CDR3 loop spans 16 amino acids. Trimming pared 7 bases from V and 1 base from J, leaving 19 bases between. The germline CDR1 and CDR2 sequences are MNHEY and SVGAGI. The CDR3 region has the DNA TGTGCCAGCAACCCGGGGCAAAGGGTTGCCCAAGAGACCCAGTACTTC. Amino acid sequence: CASNPGQRVAQETQYF.